This TCR beta chain was recorded in a study of T-cell memory formation after mild COVID-19. Per the germline V gene, CDR1 is MNHEY and CDR2 is SVGEGT. CDR3 length: 14 amino acids. With 5 bases clipped from V and 0 bases from J, the junction kept 0 bases outside the gene matches. One entry per CDR3 protein, called by TCRdb with MiXCR from the 5' RACE reads. The sample has some 210,000 distinct CDR3 sequences, around 25% seen once. At least ten counts were recorded for this clonotype. The chain recombines TRBV6-2 or TRBV6-3 with TRBJ2-1, with 8 nucleotides matching TRBD2. The sample taken for sequencing was PBMCs or a T cell subset sorted from them (not recorded which). This sequence was found in an adult woman who had mild COVID-19 (a few samples of this study predate the infection). Cell type and time point are not known. The CDR3 is CASSSGSSYNEQFF. CDR3 nucleotide sequence: TGTGCCAGCAGTAGCGGGAGCTCCTACAATGAGCAGTTCTTC.